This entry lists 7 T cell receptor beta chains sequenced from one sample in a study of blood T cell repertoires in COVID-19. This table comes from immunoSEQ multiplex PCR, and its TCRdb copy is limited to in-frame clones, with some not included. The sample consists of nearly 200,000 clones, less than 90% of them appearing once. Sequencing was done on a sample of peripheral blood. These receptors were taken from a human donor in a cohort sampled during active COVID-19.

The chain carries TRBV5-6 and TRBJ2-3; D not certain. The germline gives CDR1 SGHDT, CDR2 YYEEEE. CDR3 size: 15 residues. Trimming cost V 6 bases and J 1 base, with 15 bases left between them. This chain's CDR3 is CASTLDGLGTDTQYF. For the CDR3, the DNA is TGTGCCAGCACCCTAGACGGTCTCGGCACAGATACGCAGTATTTT. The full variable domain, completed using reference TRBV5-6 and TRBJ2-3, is DAGVTQSPTHLIKTRGQQVTLRCSPKSGHDTVSWYQQALGQGPQFIFQYYEEEERQRGNFPDRFSGHQFPNYSSELNVNALLLGDSALYLCASTLDGLGTDTQYFGPGTRLTVL.

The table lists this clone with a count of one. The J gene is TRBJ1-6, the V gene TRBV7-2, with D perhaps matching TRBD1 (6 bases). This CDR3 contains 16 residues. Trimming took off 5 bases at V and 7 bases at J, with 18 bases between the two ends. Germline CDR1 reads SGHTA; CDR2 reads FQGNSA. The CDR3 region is CASSQSSGVPNSPLHF. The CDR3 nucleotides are TGTGCCAGCAGCCAATCGTCAGGGGTCCCAAATTCACCCCTCCACTTT.

For the CDR3, the DNA is TGTGCCAGCAGTTCAGGGGCACTGGGGCCCCAGCATTTT. Translating it yields CASSSGALGPQHF. The rearrangement links TRBV12-3 or TRBV12-4 to TRBJ1-5, with a weak D call TRBD1 (6 bases). The CDR3 is made up of 13 amino acids. V lost 4 bases to trimming and J lost 9 bases, with 13 bases between them.

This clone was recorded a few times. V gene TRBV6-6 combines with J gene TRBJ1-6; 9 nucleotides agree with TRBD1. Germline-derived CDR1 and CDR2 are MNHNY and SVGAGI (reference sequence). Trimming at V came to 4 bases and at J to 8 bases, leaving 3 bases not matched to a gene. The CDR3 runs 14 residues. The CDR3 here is CASSSTGGDSPLHF. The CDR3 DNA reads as TGTGCCAGCAGTTCGACAGGGGGAGATTCACCCCTCCACTTT.

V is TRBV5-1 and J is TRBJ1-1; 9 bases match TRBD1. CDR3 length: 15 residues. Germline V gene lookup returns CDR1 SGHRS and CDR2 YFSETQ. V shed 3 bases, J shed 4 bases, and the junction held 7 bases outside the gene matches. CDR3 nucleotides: TGCGCCAGCAGCTCGATGACAGGGGGAAGCACTGAAGCTTTCTTT. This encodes CASSSMTGGSTEAFF. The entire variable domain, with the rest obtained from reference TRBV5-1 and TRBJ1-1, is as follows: KAGVTQTPRYLIKTRGQQVTLSCSPISGHRSVSWYQQTPGQGLQFLFEYFSETQRNKGNFPGRFSGRQFSNSRSEMNVSTLELGDSALYLCASSSMTGGSTEAFFGQGTRLTVV.

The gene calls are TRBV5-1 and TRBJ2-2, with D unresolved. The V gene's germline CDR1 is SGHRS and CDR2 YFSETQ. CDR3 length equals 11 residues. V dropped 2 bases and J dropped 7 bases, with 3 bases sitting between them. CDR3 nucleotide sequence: TGCGCCAGCAGCTTCAGCGGGGAGCTGTTTTTT. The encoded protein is CASSFSGELFF.

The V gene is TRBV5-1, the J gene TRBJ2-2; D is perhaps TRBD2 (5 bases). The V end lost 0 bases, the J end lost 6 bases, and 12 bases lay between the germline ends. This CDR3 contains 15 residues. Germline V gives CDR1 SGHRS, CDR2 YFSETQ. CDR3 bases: TGCGCCAGCAGCTTGGATGTCGCTAGCCCCGGGGAGCTGTTTTTT. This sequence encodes CASSLDVASPGELFF.